The T cell receptor (beta chain) under discussion was sequenced for a study of neurological immune-mediated disorders. Trimming cost V 4 bases and J 4 bases, with 17 bases left between them. There are 15 residues in the CDR3. CDR1 and CDR2 from the germline V gene are SNHLY and FYNNEI. This clonotype was counted ten times or more. Its cognate antigen is unknown. Points from the study as a whole: The greatest degree of TCR clonal expansion was observed in HTLV-1-associated myelopathy, with the lowest in multiple sclerosis, below that of healthy controls.

A 10-nucleotide random UMI tagged transcripts in template-switch 5'RACE cDNA synthesis. From the 5' RACE reads, TCRdb called clonotypes with MiXCR, one entry per CDR3 protein. Of around 29,000 distinct CDR3 sequences listed, under 6% are singletons. Sequenced input: CD4+ T cells from blood. The source of this sequence is a woman in her 50s in good health. The V call is TRBV2, the J call TRBJ2-7, with a tentative D call TRBD1 (5 bases). This CDR3 reads CASSAGHQVLYEQYF. CDR3 DNA sequence: TGTGCCAGCAGTGCCGGACACCAAGTCCTGTACGAGCAGTACTTC.